The source of this T cell receptor (beta chain) is a study of shared clonotypes between healthy human individuals. Findings of the study overall: Naive CD4 clonotype sharing across several donors was 4% to 5%.

V shed 8 bases and J shed 5 bases, with 15 bases lying between them. Germline assignment: CDR1 MNHNS and CDR2 SASEGT. CDR3 size: 13 residues. Genomic DNA of each subset was evenly split across several immunoSEQ plates. Data came from immunoSEQ multiplex PCR; TCRdb stores just in-frame clones and leaves some out. The sample contains roughly 2.2 million clones, over 85% of which appear only once. Concerning this clone: Its target is not known.

The chain couples TRBV6-1 to TRBJ1-2, with a possible D match to TRBD1 (6 bases). The sequence was obtained from a man aged 18-30 years in good health. Some clones in this sample may be carry-over from other donors' samples. The sample taken for sequencing was naive CD4+ T cells from PBMCs. Subset reported: CD45RA+ positively selected. The CDR3 DNA is TGTGCCAGCTCGAACAGGGAGGTGTATGGCTACACCTTC. Protein product: CASSNREVYGYTF.